The clone carrying this T cell receptor (beta chain) has only a few counts. Germline is not matched at one junction end, which may reflect a read error. TCRdb re-called the RT-PCR reads through MiXCR, storing one row per CDR3 protein. The sample holds approximately 200,000 distinct CDR3 sequences; roughly 15% are singletons and the top ten take 11%. The data originate from a study of patients and donors after allogeneic stem cell transplantation. Germline V gives CDR1 SGHKS, CDR2 YYEKEE (reference sequence). The CDR3 totals 13 residues. This sequence originates from a human donor who was either an allogeneic HSCT recipient or a stem cell or donor lymphocyte infusion donor (not recorded which). It is not recorded whose cells these are; they may come from a transplant donor. Input material: blood, either unsorted or a sorted T cell fraction (not recorded which). The chain recombines TRBV5-5 with TRBJ2-7, with 7 positions matching TRBD2. The CDR3 sequence: CATSPGGVYEQYF. The CDR3 DNA reads as TGTGCCACCAGCCCGGGGGGAGTCTACGAGCAGTACTTC.